This T cell receptor (beta chain) was profiled in a study of OX40 agonist ivuxolimab in advanced cancers. Study-wide background: Patients received the agonistic anti-OX40 (CD134) antibody ivuxolimab.

The assay was immunoSEQ multiplex PCR, and TCRdb's table has in-frame clones only and misses some. The data show around 82,000 clones, less than 90% seen once. Material: CD4+ or CD8+ T cells sorted from blood, obtained in a trial of the OX40 agonist ivuxolimab. The sequence was collected from an adult with an advanced solid tumor such as melanoma, head and neck, liver or kidney cancer.

CDR3 nucleotides: TGTGCCAGCAGCTTGGGACAGGTCGGGCGCTATGGCTACACCTTC. Translating it yields CASSLGQVGRYGYTF. The chain has TRBV13 and TRBJ1-2; 8 nucleotides match TRBD1. The CDR3 length is 15 residues. The J segment lost 4 bases and the V segment lost 3 bases, leaving 7 bases of the junction unmatched. Germline V gives CDR1 PRHDT, CDR2 FYEKMQ (reference sequence). The full variable domain, with the rest looked up from reference TRBV13 and TRBJ1-2, is AAGVIQSPRHLIKEKRETATLKCYPIPRHDTVYWYQQGPGQDPQFLISFYEKMQSDKGSIPDRFSAQQFSDYHSELNMSSLELGDSALYFCASSLGQVGRYGYTFGSGTRLTVV.